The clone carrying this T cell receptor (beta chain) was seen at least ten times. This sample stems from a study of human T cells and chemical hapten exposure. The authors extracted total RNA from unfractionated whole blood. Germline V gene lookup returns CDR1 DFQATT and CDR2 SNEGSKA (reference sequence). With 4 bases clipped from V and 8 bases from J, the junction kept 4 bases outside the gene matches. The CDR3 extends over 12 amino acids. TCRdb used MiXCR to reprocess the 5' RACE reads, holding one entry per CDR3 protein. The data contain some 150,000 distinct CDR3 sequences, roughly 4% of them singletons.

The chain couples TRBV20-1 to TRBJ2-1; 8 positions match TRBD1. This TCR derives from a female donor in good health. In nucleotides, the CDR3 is TGCAGTGCTACGGGACAGGTAGATGAGCAGTTCTTC. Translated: CSATGQVDEQFF.